The rows below give T cell receptor beta chains drawn from one sample of a study of T cells in Graves' hyperthyroidism and ophthalmopathy. TCRdb ran MiXCR on the multiplex PCR reads and lists one entry per CDR3 protein. The sample carries 300,000 to 450,000 distinct CDR3 sequences, about a sixth recorded once. The sample comprised blood. The receptors here all came from a woman aged 30 to 39 with Graves' hyperthyroidism that later progressed to Graves' ophthalmopathy. CDR3s include the opening cysteine and the closing phenylalanine or tryptophan. A D gene is named only where the DNA matches it firmly. For some rows the clone size is stated as once, few or many, or as a class when expanded; others skip it.

v_gene: TRBV4-1; j_gene: TRBJ2-7; d_gene: TRBD1; abundance: few; CDR3nt: TGCGCCAGCAGCGTTTACAGGGGTTCCTACGAGCAGTACTTC; CDR3aa: CASSVYRGSYEQYF
v_gene: TRBV11-3; j_gene: TRBJ2-2; d_gene: .; abundance: many; CDR3nt: TGTGCCACCTCTAGGACACACACCGGGGAGCTGTTTTTT; CDR3aa: CATSRTHTGELFF
v_gene: TRBV27; j_gene: TRBJ2-7; d_gene: TRBD1; abundance: many; CDR3nt: TGTGCCAGCAGTCCCATCTACAGGGGGCTCTACGAGCAGTACTTC; CDR3aa: CASSPIYRGLYEQYF
v_gene: TRBV27; j_gene: TRBJ1-2; d_gene: TRBD1; abundance: many; CDR3nt: TGTGCCAGCAGTGGACAGGGACCCTCTTATGGCTACACCTTC; CDR3aa: CASSGQGPSYGYTF
v_gene: TRBV28; j_gene: TRBJ2-7; d_gene: TRBD1; abundance: many; CDR3nt: TGTGCCAGCAGTTTACGGACAGGGTCGGACGAGCAGTACTTC; CDR3aa: CASSLRTGSDEQYF
v_gene: TRBV28; j_gene: TRBJ1-2; d_gene: .; abundance: many; CDR3nt: TGTGCCAGCACCCAATATACCGGGGACGGCTACACCTTC; CDR3aa: CASTQYTGDGYTF
v_gene: TRBV20-1; j_gene: TRBJ2-1; d_gene: TRBD2; abundance: .; CDR3nt: TGCAGTGCTAGAGATCCGGGACTAGCGACGAATGAGCAGTTCTTC; CDR3aa: CSARDPGLATNEQFF
v_gene: TRBV20-1; j_gene: TRBJ1-1; d_gene: .; abundance: .; CDR3nt: TGCAGTGCTATGATGGGAATGAACACTGAAGCTTTCTTT; CDR3aa: CSAMMGMNTEAFF
v_gene: TRBV12-3/TRBV12-4; j_gene: TRBJ2-7; d_gene: .; abundance: .; CDR3nt: TGTGCCAGCAGTTTATCAGGGGCCGTCGACGAGCAGTACTTC; CDR3aa: CASSLSGAVDEQYF
v_gene: TRBV7-2; j_gene: TRBJ2-5; d_gene: TRBD1; abundance: .; CDR3nt: TGTGCCAGCAGCTTTGCCCCGCCCACAGGGGTTGGAGAGACCCAGTACTTC; CDR3aa: CASSFAPPTGVGETQYF
v_gene: TRBV20-1; j_gene: TRBJ2-1; d_gene: .; abundance: few; CDR3nt: TGCAGCCAGGGAAATGAGCAGTTCTTC; CDR3aa: CSQGNEQFF
v_gene: TRBV19; j_gene: TRBJ2-1; d_gene: TRBD1; abundance: .; CDR3nt: TGTGCCAGTAAGGGACAGGGGGTTTACAATGAGCAGTTCTTC; CDR3aa: CASKGQGVYNEQFF
v_gene: TRBV7-9; j_gene: TRBJ2-5; d_gene: TRBD2; abundance: .; CDR3nt: TGTGCCAGCAGCTCCCCCCGCGGGAGCAGGGAAGAGACCCAGTACTTC; CDR3aa: CASSSPRGSREETQYF
v_gene: TRBV24-1; j_gene: TRBJ2-5; d_gene: TRBD2; abundance: .; CDR3nt: TGTGCCACAAATATCACCCGACACGGGACTAGCGGCCAAGAGACCCAGTACTTC; CDR3aa: CATNITRHGTSGQETQYF
v_gene: TRBV3-1; j_gene: TRBJ2-5; d_gene: TRBD1; abundance: .; CDR3nt: TGTGCCAGCAGCCAAGTCACAGGGGGCGGGGCCGCAGCATCCCAAGAGACCCAGTACTTC; CDR3aa: CASSQVTGGGAAASQETQYF
v_gene: TRBV2; j_gene: TRBJ1-5; d_gene: .; abundance: many; CDR3nt: TGTGCCAGCAGGGGAGAAGCTAGCAATCAGCCCCAGCATTTT; CDR3aa: CASRGEASNQPQHF
v_gene: TRBV27; j_gene: TRBJ2-2; d_gene: .; abundance: .; CDR3nt: TGTGCCAGCAGCCTCGGGACACGCCCCGATCGGCTGTTTTTT; CDR3aa: CASSLGTRPDRLFF
v_gene: TRBV24-1; j_gene: TRBJ2-2; d_gene: TRBD1; abundance: many; CDR3nt: TGTGCCACCAGTGACAAGGGACAGGGGGCGGCCGGGGAGCTGTTTTTT; CDR3aa: CATSDKGQGAAGELFF
v_gene: TRBV27; j_gene: TRBJ1-1; d_gene: .; abundance: many; CDR3nt: TGTGCCAGCAGTTTAGCCACTGGTGGAGGTAGTGTAACTGAAGCTTTCTTT; CDR3aa: CASSLATGGGSVTEAFF
v_gene: TRBV19; j_gene: TRBJ2-1; d_gene: .; abundance: .; CDR3nt: TGTGCCAGTAGTATCGCCGGGACCCCCCACAATGAGCAGTTCTTC; CDR3aa: CASSIAGTPHNEQFF
v_gene: TRBV10-3; j_gene: TRBJ2-7; d_gene: TRBD2; abundance: many; CDR3nt: TGTGCCACCGGCGGGATAGCGGGGACCTACGAGCAGTACTTC; CDR3aa: CATGGIAGTYEQYF
v_gene: TRBV7-3; j_gene: TRBJ2-2; d_gene: TRBD1; abundance: few; CDR3nt: TGTGCCAGCAGCTTGACAGGGCGAACCGGGGAGCTGTTTTTT; CDR3aa: CASSLTGRTGELFF